Listed below are T cell receptor beta chains from one sample, sequenced in a study of T cells after yellow fever vaccination. TCRdb re-called the 5' RACE reads with MiXCR, one entry per CDR3 protein. The sample consists of roughly 310,000 distinct CDR3 sequences, roughly 3.5% of them appearing once. The material sequenced was PBMCs, taken on the day of the yellow fever booster vaccination. Every receptor here comes from a young man who received the YFV17D yellow fever vaccine. Each CDR3 is given with its conserved first and last residue. The D gene is left open where the match is weak. Size is stated for part of the rows, as once, few or many counts, or as a class when the clone is expanded.

J gene: TRBJ2-3; D gene: TRBD1; V gene: TRBV4-3; clone size: NA; CDR3 DNA: TGCGCCAGCAGCCAAGAGGATAGCTTTGGGACAGGGGTAGGAATAGATACGCAGTATTTT; CDR3 protein: CASSQEDSFGTGVGIDTQYF
J gene: TRBJ2-3; D gene: TRBD2; V gene: TRBV7-2; clone size: NA; CDR3 DNA: TGTGCCAGCAGCGCCCGGCAGCGGGGGGGCCGGACGCAGTATTTT; CDR3 protein: CASSARQRGGRTQYF
J gene: TRBJ2-5; D gene: TRBD2; V gene: TRBV3-1; clone size: many; CDR3 DNA: TGTGCCAGCAGCCAAGGAGGTGCTAGCGGGGGGGCCGGGGAGACCCAGTACTTC; CDR3 protein: CASSQGGASGGAGETQYF
J gene: TRBJ2-7; D gene: NA; V gene: TRBV6-5; clone size: NA; CDR3 DNA: TGTGCCAGCAGTTCTCCTCGTAGACGAGTCAGGGAGTACGAGCAGTACTTC; CDR3 protein: CASSSPRRRVREYEQYF
J gene: TRBJ2-2; D gene: NA; V gene: TRBV15; clone size: NA; CDR3 DNA: TGTGCCACCAGCTCTTCGGTAGACAGCACCGGGGAGCTGTTTTTT; CDR3 protein: CATSSSVDSTGELFF
J gene: TRBJ1-2; D gene: NA; V gene: TRBV6-5; clone size: NA; CDR3 DNA: TGTGCCAGCACCCCGGGACGGAACTATGGCTACACCTTC; CDR3 protein: CASTPGRNYGYTF
J gene: TRBJ2-7; D gene: TRBD1; V gene: TRBV7-9; clone size: few; CDR3 DNA: TGTGCCAGCAGCTCAGGGACAGGGGGCACGTTC; CDR3 protein: CASSSGTGGTF
J gene: TRBJ2-7; D gene: NA; V gene: TRBV25-1; clone size: NA; CDR3 DNA: TGTGCCAGCTCACGGCCAGGTTCCTACGAGCAGTACTTC; CDR3 protein: CASSRPGSYEQYF
J gene: TRBJ1-3; D gene: NA; V gene: TRBV7-6; clone size: few; CDR3 DNA: TGTGCCAGCAGCTTAGACCCAGGGACTGGAAACACCATATATTTT; CDR3 protein: CASSLDPGTGNTIYF
J gene: TRBJ1-1; D gene: TRBD1; V gene: TRBV5-1; clone size: many; CDR3 DNA: TGCGCCAGCCGTACCGGGACAGGGGGCGAGGGCACTGAAGCTTTCTTT; CDR3 protein: CASRTGTGGEGTEAFF
J gene: TRBJ2-7; D gene: NA; V gene: TRBV12-3/TRBV12-4; clone size: NA; CDR3 DNA: TGTGCCAGCAGATTAGGTCTCCCGGTTTACTTC; CDR3 protein: CASRLGLPVYF
J gene: TRBJ2-2; D gene: NA; V gene: TRBV19; clone size: many; CDR3 DNA: TGTGCCAGTAGTATGAGAGGGCTTGGCGGGGAGCTGTTTTTT; CDR3 protein: CASSMRGLGGELFF
J gene: TRBJ1-1; D gene: TRBD1; V gene: TRBV5-1; clone size: few; CDR3 DNA: TGCGCCAGCAGCTACACCTCCGGGACAGGGAACACTGAAGCTTTCTTT; CDR3 protein: CASSYTSGTGNTEAFF
J gene: TRBJ1-5; D gene: NA; V gene: TRBV5-1; clone size: many; CDR3 DNA: TGCGCCAGCAGCTTGGGACACACGGGTCAGCCCCAGCATTTT; CDR3 protein: CASSLGHTGQPQHF
J gene: TRBJ1-4; D gene: TRBD1; V gene: TRBV29-1; clone size: NA; CDR3 DNA: TGCAGCGTCGAAGGGACAGGGACTAATGAAAAACTGTTTTTT; CDR3 protein: CSVEGTGTNEKLFF
J gene: TRBJ2-1; D gene: NA; V gene: TRBV5-1; clone size: many; CDR3 DNA: TGCGCCAGCAGCTTGGCGACTCAGTACAATGAGCAGTTCTTC; CDR3 protein: CASSLATQYNEQFF
J gene: TRBJ1-6; D gene: TRBD1; V gene: TRBV20-1; clone size: NA; CDR3 DNA: TGCAGTGCTAGGGAAGAGGGACAGGTCGCTGGTTCACCCCTCCACTTT; CDR3 protein: CSAREEGQVAGSPLHF
J gene: TRBJ2-1; D gene: TRBD2; V gene: TRBV4-1; clone size: NA; CDR3 DNA: TGCGCCAGCAGCCAAGAAGGCCGTGGGGCTAGCGGGGGTAATGAGCAGTTCTTC; CDR3 protein: CASSQEGRGASGGNEQFF
J gene: TRBJ2-5; D gene: TRBD2; V gene: TRBV6-2/TRBV6-3; clone size: many; CDR3 DNA: TGTGCCAGCAGTTACGGCGGGGGAGAGTACTTC; CDR3 protein: CASSYGGGEYF
J gene: TRBJ1-4; D gene: NA; V gene: TRBV5-1; clone size: few; CDR3 DNA: TGCGCCAGCAGCTTGATGGAGGGGTCGGGTGAAAAACTGTTTTTT; CDR3 protein: CASSLMEGSGEKLFF
J gene: TRBJ2-3; D gene: NA; V gene: TRBV7-2; clone size: many; CDR3 DNA: TGTGCCAGCAGGGGGCCGGGAGATACGCAGTATTTT; CDR3 protein: CASRGPGDTQYF